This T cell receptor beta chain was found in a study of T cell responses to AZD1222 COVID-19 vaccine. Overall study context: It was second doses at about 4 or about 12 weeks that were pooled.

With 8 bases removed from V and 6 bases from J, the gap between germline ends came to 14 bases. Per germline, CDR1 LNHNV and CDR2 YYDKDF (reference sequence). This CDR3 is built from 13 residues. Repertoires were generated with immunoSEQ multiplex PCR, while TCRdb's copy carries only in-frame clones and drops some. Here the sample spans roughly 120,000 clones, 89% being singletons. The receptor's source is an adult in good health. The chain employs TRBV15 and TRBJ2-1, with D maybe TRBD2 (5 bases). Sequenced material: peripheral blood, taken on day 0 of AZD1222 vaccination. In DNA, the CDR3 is TGTGCCACCCGGGAATATGGAAGCAATGAGCAGTTCTTC. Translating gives CATREYGSNEQFF.